The present T cell receptor (beta chain) was sequenced within a study of blood T cells in healthy people across ages. Study-wide results and limits: In long-lived donors, naive CD4+ cell counts and diversity exceeded those of aged donors.

Using a J-beta primer mix together with a sample-barcoded 5' primer, a second PCR was run for roughly 6 to 12 cycles. A single record per CDR3 protein comes from TCRdb applying MiXCR to the 5' RACE reads. The sample shows a few hundred thousand distinct CDR3 sequences, about 49% of them seen only once. V lost 4 bases to trimming and J lost 4 bases, with 8 bases between them. This CDR3 has 12 amino acids. From germline, CDR1 is SGHRS and CDR2 YFSETQ. On this clonotype: Its antigen remains unidentified.

The rearrangement joins TRBV5-1 to TRBJ1-2; no firm D call. Specimen: blood. This clonotype was sampled from a man between 60 and 75 years old in good health. The CDR3 region is CASSVDVYGYTF. Here the CDR3 DNA reads TGCGCCAGCAGCGTGGACGTCTATGGCTACACCTTC.